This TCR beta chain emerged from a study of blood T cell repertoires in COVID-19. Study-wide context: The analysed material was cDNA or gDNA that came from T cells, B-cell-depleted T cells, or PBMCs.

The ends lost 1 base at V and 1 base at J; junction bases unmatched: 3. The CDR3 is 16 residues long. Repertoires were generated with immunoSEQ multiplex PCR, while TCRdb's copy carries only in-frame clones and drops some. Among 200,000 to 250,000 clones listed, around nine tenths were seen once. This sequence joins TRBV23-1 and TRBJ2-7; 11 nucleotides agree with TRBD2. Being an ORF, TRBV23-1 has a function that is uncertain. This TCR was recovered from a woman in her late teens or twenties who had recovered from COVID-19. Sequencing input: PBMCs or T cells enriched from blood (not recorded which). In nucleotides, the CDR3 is TGCGCCAGCAGTCAATTTGGGACTAGCGGTTCCTACGAGCAGTACTTC. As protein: CASSQFGTSGSYEQYF.